These T cell receptor beta chains were read from a single sample in a study of cytomegalovirus exposure and HLA in healthy donors. The assay was immunoSEQ multiplex PCR, and TCRdb's table has in-frame clones only and misses some. The sample consists of around 150,000 clones, 80% to 90% of them appearing once. Material for sequencing was PBMCs. These receptor sequences come from a boy aged 2 to 9 in good health and CMV-seronegative. Both conserved end residues are part of each CDR3. D genes are given only for firm matches. Only part of the rows carry a size: once, few, many, or a class if the clone is expanded.

TRBJ2-7	TRBD1	TRBV5-8	-	CASSQDRGPEQYF	TGTGCCAGCAGCCAGGACAGGGGACCCGAGCAGTACTTC
TRBJ1-2	TRBD1	TRBV4-2	-	CASSQRLSSSDRGDGYTF	TGTGCCAGCAGCCAACGTCTTTCTTCCTCGGACAGGGGAGATGGCTACACCTTC
TRBJ2-1	TRBD2	TRBV7-3	-	CASSLRGGRVEGAYNEQFF	TGTGCCAGCAGCTTAAGAGGCGGGAGGGTAGAAGGGGCCTACAATGAGCAGTTCTTC
TRBJ2-7	TRBD1	TRBV19	-	CASSTSRDRSSPSDEQYF	TGTGCCAGTAGCACATCCCGGGACAGGAGCTCCCCAAGCGACGAGCAGTACTTC
TRBJ1-5	-	TRBV19	-	CASSSLRQVINQPQHF	TGTGCCAGTAGTTCTCTCCGACAGGTAATAAATCAGCCCCAGCATTTT
TRBJ2-1	TRBD1	TRBV7-9	-	CASRIIRGSSYNEQFF	TGTGCCAGCAGGATTATCAGGGGGAGCTCCTACAATGAGCAGTTCTTC
TRBJ1-3	-	TRBV6-1	-	CASSVQQGSGNTIYF	TGTGCCAGCAGTGTTCAGCAGGGTTCTGGAAACACCATATATTTT
TRBJ2-3	-	TRBV7-2	-	CASSSGLAPNHNF	TGCGCCAGCAGCTCGGGGCTAGCGCCCAATCATAATTTT
TRBJ1-3	-	TRBV19	-	CASSHPRQQHSGNTIYF	TGTGCCAGTAGCCACCCCCGCCAACAACACTCTGGAAACACCATATATTTT
TRBJ2-5	-	TRBV15	-	CATSSNLGSEETQYF	TGTGCCACCAGCTCAAACCTAGGGAGTGAAGAGACCCAGTACTTC
TRBJ2-3	TRBD2	TRBV28	-	CASSFALGLAGTDTQYF	TGTGCCAGCAGTTTTGCCCTGGGACTAGCGGGCACAGATACGCAGTATTTT
TRBJ2-7	TRBD1	TRBV5-1	-	CASSLGQGSYEQYF	TGCGCCAGCAGCCTGGGACAGGGTTCCTACGAGCAGTACTTC
TRBJ2-7	TRBD2	TRBV14	-	CASSFGGSSYEQYF	TGTGCCAGCAGCTTCGGGGGGAGCTCCTACGAGCAGTACTTC
TRBJ2-3	-	TRBV7-3	-	CASSLTATDTQYF	TGTGCCAGCAGCTTGACAGCAACAGATACGCAGTATTTT
TRBJ2-2	TRBD2	TRBV11-3	-	CASSLVRGRPGELFF	TGTGCCAGCAGCTTAGTTCGCGGGAGGCCCGGGGAGCTGTTTTTT
TRBJ2-7	TRBD2	TRBV4-3	-	CASSQDESGLARVEYF	TGCGCCAGCAGCCAAGATGAGTCGGGACTAGCGAGGGTTGAGTACTTC
TRBJ1-1	TRBD1	TRBV7-3	once	CASSLDRQMNTEAFF	TGTGCCAGCAGCTTGGACAGGCAAATGAACACTGAAGCTTTCTTT
TRBJ2-7	TRBD1	TRBV7-9	-	CSSSLRDSSYEQYF	TGTTCCAGCAGCTTAAGGGACAGCTCCTACGAGCAGTACTTC
TRBJ1-2	-	TRBV5-1	-	CASSPDSLGYTF	TGCGCCAGCAGCCCAGACAGCTTAGGCTACACCTTC
TRBJ1-1	-	TRBV6-5	-	CASSYSIGSWNTEAFF	TGTGCCAGCAGTTACTCGATAGGGAGTTGGAACACTGAAGCTTTCTTT
TRBJ2-5	TRBD1	TRBV5-4	once	CASSLGDRWQETQYF	TGTGCCAGCAGCTTGGGGGACAGGTGGCAAGAGACCCAGTACTTC
TRBJ2-5	-	TRBV7-9	-	CASSRQQLQETQYF	TGTGCCAGCAGCAGACAACAGCTCCAAGAGACCCAGTACTTC
TRBJ1-2	TRBD1	TRBV6-1	once	CASSERTGYGYTF	TGTGCCAGCAGTGAAAGGACAGGGTACGGCTACACCTTC
TRBJ1-1	-	TRBV6-1	-	CASSVKGDTEAFF	TGTGCCAGCAGTGTCAAAGGGGATACTGAAGCTTTCTTT
TRBJ2-7	TRBD1	TRBV7-2	-	CASSSDRERSYEQYF	TGTGCCAGCAGCTCCGACAGGGAACGCTCCTACGAGCAGTACTTC
TRBJ1-5	TRBD1	TRBV28	-	CASSSIFTGDSNQPQHF	TGTGCCAGCAGTTCTATTTTCACAGGGGATAGCAATCAGCCCCAGCATTTT